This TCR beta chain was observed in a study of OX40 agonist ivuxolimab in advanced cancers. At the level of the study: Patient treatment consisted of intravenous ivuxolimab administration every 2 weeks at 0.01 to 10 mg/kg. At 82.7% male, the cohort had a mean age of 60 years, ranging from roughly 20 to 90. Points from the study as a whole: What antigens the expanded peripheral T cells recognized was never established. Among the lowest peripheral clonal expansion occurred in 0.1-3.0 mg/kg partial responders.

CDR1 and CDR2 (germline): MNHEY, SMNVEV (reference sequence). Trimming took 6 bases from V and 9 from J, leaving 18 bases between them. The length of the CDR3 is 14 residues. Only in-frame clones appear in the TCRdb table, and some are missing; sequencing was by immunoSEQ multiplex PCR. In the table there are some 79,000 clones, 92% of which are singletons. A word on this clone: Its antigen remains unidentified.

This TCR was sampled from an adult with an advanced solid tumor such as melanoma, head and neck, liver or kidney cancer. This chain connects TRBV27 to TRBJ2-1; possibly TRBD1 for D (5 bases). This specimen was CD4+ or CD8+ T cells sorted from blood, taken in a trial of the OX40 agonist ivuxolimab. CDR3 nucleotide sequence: TGTGCCAGCAGCAGAGAACAGGTTGATGGTGAGCAGTTCTTC. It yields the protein CASSREQVDGEQFF.